The 30 T cell receptor beta chains given below trace back to one sample, sequenced in a study of beta chain features in type 1 diabetes (dated by TCRdb to about 2018). Preparation of the library involved the immunoSEQ multiplex PCR assay. All of the isolated RNA was reverse transcribed with the High Capacity cDNA Reverse Transcription Kit, so expressed TCRB transcripts were sequenced. The source is immuneACCESS, and TCRdb retained only in-frame sequences with V and J called. Part of the clones is not carried over; for the studies checked, unresolved V genes explain less than half of this, and the remainder is unexplained. The sample contains under 950,000 clones, 17% of them found a single time. 0.02% to 0.025% of the sample goes to the ten largest clones. The specimen was naive CD4+ T cells from blood. According to the study, the label for this sample's cell subset or site signals: true naive CD4+ T cells. The receptor set was obtained from a woman aged 18-29 years in good health.

The chain has TRBV6-5 and TRBJ2-1, with 9 positions matching TRBD1. J was trimmed by 4 bases and V by 7 bases; bases with no gene match: 8. The germline V gene has CDR1 MNHEY and CDR2 SVGAGI. This CDR3 contains 15 residues. DNA for the CDR3: TGTGCCAGCACCGAGACAGGGGGTACTTACAATGAGCAGTTCTTC. It translates to CASTETGGTYNEQFF.

The chain uses TRBV27 and TRBJ2-1, with D possibly being TRBD1 or TRBD2 (5 bases each). The CDR3 has 14 amino acids. V lost 2 bases, J lost 4 bases, and 9 bases lay in between. From germline, CDR1 is MNHEY and CDR2 SMNVEV (reference sequence). The CDR3 protein is CASSLRDGYNEQFF. The DNA of the CDR3 is TGTGCCAGCAGTTTACGGGACGGATACAATGAGCAGTTCTTC.

On this clone: Other DNA sequences in this specimen translate into the identical CDR3. This chain links TRBV6-5 with TRBJ1-1; a possible D gene is TRBD1 (5 bases). There are 15 residues in the CDR3. V was cut by 0 bases and J by 0 bases, with 8 bases left in between. Germline V CDR1 and CDR2: MNHEY, SVGAGI. The chain's CDR3 is CASSYSGTVNTEAFF. DNA of the CDR3: TGTGCCAGCAGTTACTCGGGGACGGTGAACACTGAAGCTTTCTTT.

The J gene is TRBJ2-7, the V gene TRBV28, with D unclear. Germline CDR1 reads MDHEN; CDR2 reads SYDVKM. V was shortened by 2 bases and J by 2 bases, with 10 bases between the two germline ends. The CDR3 extends over 14 amino acids. The CDR3 reads CASSLRIPPYEQYF. The CDR3 nucleotides are TGTGCCAGCAGTTTACGGATTCCCCCCTACGAGCAGTACTTC.

The chain links TRBV5-4 to TRBJ2-2, with D unresolved. Germline V lookup: CDR1 SGHNT, CDR2 YYREEE (reference sequence). CDR3 length: 16 amino acids. Trimming took off 1 base at V and 4 bases at J, with 14 bases between the two ends. This CDR3 is CASSLWVSAPTGELFF. Here the CDR3 DNA reads TGTGCCAGCAGCTTGTGGGTTTCTGCCCCCACCGGGGAGCTGTTTTTT.

This clone was seen a few times. This chain uses TRBV5-1 with TRBJ2-7, with no clear D. Per germline, CDR1 SGHRS and CDR2 YFSETQ. This CDR3 region has 12 residues. Trimming took 7 bases from V and 2 from J, leaving 10 bases between them. The CDR3 DNA is TGCGCCAGCGTCTCGGCGGCCTACGAGCAGTACTTC. As protein: CASVSAAYEQYF.

There are a few counts of this clone. CDR3 residues: CASSGWTGSTDTQYF. CDR3 in DNA: TGTGCCAGCAGCGGCTGGACAGGGTCCACAGATACGCAGTATTTT. The V call is TRBV7-2, the J call TRBJ2-3, with TRBD1 matching over 8 bases. This CDR3 has 15 residues. V trimming: 5 bases; J trimming: 2 bases; junction bases outside the gene matches: 6. Germline V gene lookup returns CDR1 SGHTA and CDR2 FQGNSA.

The chain has TRBV19 and TRBJ2-3; unclear D gene. Germline loops: CDR1 LNHDA, CDR2 SQIVND (reference sequence). The ends were cut back, 8 bases at V and 0 bases at J, with 12 bases in the middle. CDR3 length equals 14 residues. The CDR3 DNA sequence: TGTGCCAGTTCGGTGGGAACTAGCACAGATACGCAGTATTTT. It translates to CASSVGTSTDTQYF.

The CDR3, as DNA: TGTGCCAGCAGCTACGGACTAGCGGGAAGAGAGACCCAGTACTTC. Translating gives CASSYGLAGRETQYF. This chain uses TRBV7-2 with TRBJ2-5; 12 bases fit TRBD2. CDR1 and CDR2 (germline): SGHTA, FQGNSA. CDR3 length equals 15 residues. The junction had 4 bases not matched to a gene; V was cut back by 4 bases and J by 4 bases.

The rearrangement uses TRBV28 and TRBJ2-7; a possible D gene is TRBD1 (5 bases). This CDR3 region has 14 residues. The V gene lost 3 bases and the J gene lost 5 bases, with 14 bases spanning the gap. Germline values: CDR1 MDHEN, CDR2 SYDVKM. The CDR3 bases are TGTGCCAGCAGTTTGAGACAGTCTCCCAACGAGCAGTACTTC. Its protein product is CASSLRQSPNEQYF.

Turning to this clone: The same CDR3 also results from other DNA sequences found in this sample. This chain joins TRBV5-1 and TRBJ2-3; possibly TRBD1 or TRBD2 for D (5 bases each). The CDR3 loop spans 14 amino acids. Trimming shortened V by 4 bases and J by 0 bases, and 9 bases separated the two germline ends. Germline loops: CDR1 SGHRS, CDR2 YFSETQ. CDR3 sequence (DNA): TGCGCCAGCAGCCTGGGGGACAGCACAGATACGCAGTATTTT. Residues: CASSLGDSTDTQYF.

The chain employs TRBV5-1 and TRBJ2-7; D possibly matches TRBD1 or TRBD2 (5 bases each). The CDR3 extends over 14 amino acids. V was cut by 2 bases and J by 3 bases, with 12 bases left in between. Germline loops: CDR1 SGHRS, CDR2 YFSETQ. In DNA form, the CDR3 reads TGCGCCAGCAGCTTCGTTCAGGGAGACTACGAGCAGTACTTC. It codes for CASSFVQGDYEQYF.

This clone occurred a few times. The rearrangement links TRBV5-1 to TRBJ1-2; D is possibly TRBD1 (5 bases). V dropped 4 bases and J dropped 3 bases, with 13 bases sitting between them. The CDR3 runs to 14 residues. Germline V CDR1 and CDR2: SGHRS, YFSETQ. This CDR3 reads CASSRPDSYYGYTF. CDR3 bases: TGCGCCAGCAGCCGCCCAGACAGTTACTATGGCTACACCTTC. Supplemented by reference TRBV5-1 and TRBJ1-2, the full variable domain reads KAGVTQTPRYLIKTRGQQVTLSCSPISGHRSVSWYQQTPGQGLQFLFEYFSETQRNKGNFPGRFSGRQFSNSRSEMNVSTLELGDSALYLCASSRPDSYYGYTFGSGTRLTVV.

This chain connects TRBV7-3 to TRBJ2-7, with TRBD2 as a possible D gene (6 bases). This CDR3 has 12 residues. Trimming removed 4 bases at V and 6 bases at J, with 10 bases between. Germline V gives CDR1 SGHTA, CDR2 FQGTGA. The CDR3 DNA reads as TGTGCCAGCAGCTGGAGGGACGGCGAGCAGTACTTC. This encodes CASSWRDGEQYF.

The V gene is TRBV9, the J gene TRBJ2-1; TRBD2 matches 9 bases. V lost 0 bases, J lost 4 bases, and 5 bases stayed unmatched. There are 16 residues in the CDR3. CDR1 and CDR2 from the germline V gene are SGDLS and YYNGEE. The CDR3 sequence is CASSVAPAGGYNEQFF. The CDR3 coding sequence is TGTGCCAGCAGCGTAGCTCCGGCGGGAGGGTACAATGAGCAGTTCTTC.

The table lists this clone with a few counts. V and J are TRBV7-2 and TRBJ2-5; D gene unclear. The CDR3 is 12 residues long. V lost 7 bases and J lost 5, with 11 bases in between. Per germline, CDR1 SGHTA and CDR2 FQGNSA. The CDR3 nucleotides read TGTGCCAGCACCCCTCGGCGGGAGACCCAGTACTTC. Protein sequence: CASTPRRETQYF.

The genes are TRBV19 and TRBJ2-1; D is ambiguous. Germline values: CDR1 LNHDA, CDR2 SQIVND (reference sequence). V was clipped by 4 bases and J by 4 bases, with 5 bases between them. The CDR3 covers 12 residues. CDR3 amino acids: CASSKGYNEQFF. The DNA for the CDR3 is TGTGCCAGTAGTAAGGGTTACAATGAGCAGTTCTTC.

There are a few counts of this clone. The V call is TRBV19, the J call TRBJ2-4; 8 bases are shared with TRBD2. V was pared by 7 bases and J by 6 bases, with 8 bases of the junction left unmatched. The germline V gene encodes CDR1 LNHDA and CDR2 SQIVND (reference sequence). This CDR3 contains 14 residues. This chain's CDR3 is CASTRPGGGNIQYF. The CDR3 region has the DNA TGTGCCAGTACCCGCCCCGGGGGGGGAAACATTCAGTACTTC.

The chain uses TRBV11-2 and TRBJ2-1; perhaps TRBD2 as D (6 bases). Germline V CDR1 and CDR2: SGHAT, FQNNGV. V was pared by 11 bases and J by 5 bases, with 16 bases between. There are 13 residues in the CDR3. CDR3 bases: TGTGCCGGAAAGTCTAGCGCAAACAATGAGCAGTTCTTC. Protein sequence: CAGKSSANNEQFF.

A few counts support this clone. The V call is TRBV7-2, the J call TRBJ2-3; no clear D. Germline V gene data show CDR1 as SGHTA and CDR2 as FQGNSA. With 1 base removed from V and 0 bases from J, the gap between germline ends came to 5 bases. The CDR3 is 14 residues long. CDR3 coding DNA: TGTGCCAGCAGCTTAGTTCGAAGCACAGATACGCAGTATTTT. This sequence encodes CASSLVRSTDTQYF.

The chain has TRBV11-2 and TRBJ2-3; 9 nucleotides line up with TRBD2. Germline CDR1 SGHAT, CDR2 FQNNGV. CDR3 length: 15 residues. V lost 3 bases, J lost 4 bases, and 5 bases stayed unmatched. The CDR3 bases are TGTGCCAGCAGCTTGTCTAGCGGGAACCCAGATACGCAGTATTTT. Residues: CASSLSSGNPDTQYF.

Concerning this clone: Additional DNA sequences in this sample encode the identical CDR3. The rearrangement uses TRBV28 and TRBJ2-6; D ambiguous. Germline values: CDR1 MDHEN, CDR2 SYDVKM. The CDR3 loop spans 15 amino acids. Deletions cut 6 bases from V and 0 bases from J, with 9 bases between. CDR3 DNA sequence: TGTGCCAGCAGCCGAGCGAGCTCTGGGGCCAACGTCCTGACTTTC. It translates to CASSRASSGANVLTF.

This chain links TRBV6-5 with TRBJ1-2, with a weak D call TRBD1 (6 bases). The CDR3 covers 13 residues. With 2 bases removed from V and 5 bases from J, the gap between germline ends came to 9 bases. Per germline, CDR1 MNHEY and CDR2 SVGAGI. Here the CDR3 DNA reads TGTGCCAGCAGTTACACAGGGTCTTATGGCTACACCTTC. Protein sequence: CASSYTGSYGYTF.

This clone was observed at least ten times. The rearrangement joins TRBV21-1 to TRBJ2-7. TRBV21-1 is a recognized pseudogene. CDR3 length: 14 residues. The CDR3 DNA is TGTGCCAGCATCACAGCAATCCTGGCCTACGAGCAGTACTTC. Protein sequence: CASITAILAYEQYF.

This clone was detected a few times. The chain joins TRBV5-1 to TRBJ2-7; D is undetermined. V was shortened by 4 bases and J by 0 bases, with 20 bases between the two germline ends. The CDR3 length is 17 residues. Germline V gives CDR1 SGHRS, CDR2 YFSETQ. This CDR3 is CASSRRVGARSSYEQYF. The CDR3 nucleotides read TGCGCCAGCAGCCGCAGAGTTGGAGCGCGCAGCTCCTACGAGCAGTACTTC.

This clone was counted only a few times. The chain joins TRBV9 to TRBJ1-3, with a possible D match to TRBD1 (5 bases). CDR1 and CDR2 (germline): SGDLS, YYNGEE. V was trimmed by 0 bases and J by 4 bases, leaving 8 bases between them. This CDR3 contains 14 residues. The CDR3 coding sequence is TGTGCCAGCAGCGTAGGGACAAAAGGAAACACCATATATTTT. It yields the protein CASSVGTKGNTIYF.

The table lists this clone with a count of one. The rearrangement joins TRBV20-1 to TRBJ2-7, with D possibly matching TRBD2 (5 bases). Germline values: CDR1 DFQATT, CDR2 SNEGSKA (reference sequence). The CDR3 extends over 11 amino acids. The V and J ends lost 1 base and 6 bases respectively, with 7 bases between them. The CDR3 DNA sequence: TGCAGTGCTAGAGTGCTAGCCGAGCAGTACTTC. Its translation is CSARVLAEQYF.

This clone was recorded a few times. The J gene is TRBJ2-2, the V gene TRBV6-6; D remains unclear. CDR1 is MNHNY and CDR2 is SVGAGI in the germline V gene (reference sequence). This CDR3 has 13 residues. Trimming removed 0 bases at V and 6 bases at J, with 5 bases between. The CDR3 spells CASSYSISGELFF. CDR3 sequence (DNA): TGTGCCAGCAGTTACTCGATCTCCGGGGAGCTGTTTTTT.

The gene calls are TRBV7-9 and TRBJ2-7; no firm D call. The CDR3 runs to 10 residues. V was pared by 7 bases and J by 1 base, with 2 bases between. Germline CDR1 SEHNR, CDR2 FQNEAQ (reference sequence). The CDR3: CASTSYEQYF. CDR3 nucleotide sequence: TGTGCCAGCACATCCTACGAGCAGTACTTC.

The table lists this clone with a few counts. The CDR3 sequence is CASSSWGTDYNEQFF. The CDR3 DNA reads TGTGCCAGCAGTTCCTGGGGGACAGATTACAATGAGCAGTTCTTC. The chain joins TRBV28 to TRBJ2-1; 7 bases line up with TRBD1. J was trimmed by 4 bases and V by 4 bases; bases with no gene match: 7. The CDR3 sequence is 15 residues long. Germline V CDR1 and CDR2: MDHEN, SYDVKM.